The TCR beta chain under discussion was sequenced for a study of shared T cell receptors in the human thymus. Trimming stripped 1 base from V and 6 bases from J, with 19 bases between. The CDR3 is made up of 17 amino acids. The germline gives CDR1 SGHRS, CDR2 YFSETQ. The repertoire was sequenced with immunoSEQ multiplex PCR; TCRdb's copy has only in-frame clones and lacks some. The repertoire holds about 660,000 clones, with roughly 86% as singletons. These sequences were also reported in another study, on human thymus T cells. Per that study: The source of the thymus tissue was resections taken during corrective heart surgery. Unrelated individuals had highly overlapping thymic repertoires, as reported in related research.

The J gene is TRBJ2-2, the V gene TRBV5-1; D is undetermined. Sample: thymocytes. This TCR was sampled from a boy under three years old with a congenital heart defect. In nucleotides, the CDR3 is TGCGCCAGCAGCTTGTTGGCCAATTCTTCCCTTCCCGGGGAGCTGTTTTTT. Encoded protein: CASSLLANSSLPGELFF.